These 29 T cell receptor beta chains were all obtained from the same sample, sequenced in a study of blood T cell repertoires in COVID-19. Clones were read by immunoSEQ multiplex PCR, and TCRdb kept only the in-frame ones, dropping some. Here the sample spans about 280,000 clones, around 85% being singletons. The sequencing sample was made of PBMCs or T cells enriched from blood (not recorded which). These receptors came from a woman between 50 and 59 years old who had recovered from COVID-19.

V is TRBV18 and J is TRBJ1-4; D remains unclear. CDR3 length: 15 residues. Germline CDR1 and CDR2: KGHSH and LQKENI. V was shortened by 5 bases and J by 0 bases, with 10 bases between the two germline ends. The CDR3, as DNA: TGTGCCAGCTCAAGCAATTCGGCAACTAATGAAAAACTGTTTTTT. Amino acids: CASSSNSATNEKLFF.

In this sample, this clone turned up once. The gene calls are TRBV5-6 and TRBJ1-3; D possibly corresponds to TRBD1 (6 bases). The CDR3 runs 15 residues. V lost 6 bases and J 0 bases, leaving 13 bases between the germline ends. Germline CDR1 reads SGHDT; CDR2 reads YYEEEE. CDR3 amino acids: CASTMDRRSGNTIYF. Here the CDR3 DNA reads TGTGCCAGCACTATGGACAGACGCTCTGGAAACACCATATATTTT.

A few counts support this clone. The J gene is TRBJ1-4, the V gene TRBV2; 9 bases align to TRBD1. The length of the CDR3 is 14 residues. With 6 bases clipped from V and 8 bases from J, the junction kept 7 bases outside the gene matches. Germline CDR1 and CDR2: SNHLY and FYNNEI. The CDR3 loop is CASRGTGTGEKLFF. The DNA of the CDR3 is TGTGCCAGCAGGGGGACAGGGACCGGGGAAAAACTGTTTTTT.

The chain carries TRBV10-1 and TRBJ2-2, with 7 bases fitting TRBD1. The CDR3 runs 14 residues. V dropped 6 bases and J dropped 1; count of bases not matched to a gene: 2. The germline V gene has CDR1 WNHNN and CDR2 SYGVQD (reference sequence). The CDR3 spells CASRQGMNTGELFF. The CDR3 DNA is TGCGCCAGCAGACAGGGGATGAACACCGGGGAGCTGTTTTTT.

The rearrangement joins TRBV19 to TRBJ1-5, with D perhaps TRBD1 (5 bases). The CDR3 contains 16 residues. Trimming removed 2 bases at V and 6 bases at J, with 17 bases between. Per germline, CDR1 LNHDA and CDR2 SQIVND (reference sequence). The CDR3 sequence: CASSILFRASFQPQHF. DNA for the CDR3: TGTGCCAGTAGTATACTTTTCAGGGCCTCCTTTCAGCCCCAGCATTTT.

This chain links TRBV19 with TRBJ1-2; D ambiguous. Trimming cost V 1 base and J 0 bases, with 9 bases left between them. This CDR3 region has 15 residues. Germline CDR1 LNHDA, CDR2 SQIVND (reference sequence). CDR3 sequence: CASSIGRGTNYGYTF. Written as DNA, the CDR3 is TGTGCCAGTAGTATAGGTAGAGGGACTAACTATGGCTACACCTTC.

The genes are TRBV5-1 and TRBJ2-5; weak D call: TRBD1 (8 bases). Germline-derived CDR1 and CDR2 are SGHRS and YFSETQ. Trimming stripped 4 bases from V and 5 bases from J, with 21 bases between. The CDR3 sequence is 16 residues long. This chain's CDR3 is CASSLGQGGTTETQYF. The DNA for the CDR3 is TGCGCCAGCAGCCTCGGACAGGGAGGGACTACGGAGACCCAGTACTTC. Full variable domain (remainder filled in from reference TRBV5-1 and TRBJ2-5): KAGVTQTPRYLIKTRGQQVTLSCSPISGHRSVSWYQQTPGQGLQFLFEYFSETQRNKGNFPGRFSGRQFSNSRSEMNVSTLELGDSALYLCASSLGQGGTTETQYFGPGTRLLVL.

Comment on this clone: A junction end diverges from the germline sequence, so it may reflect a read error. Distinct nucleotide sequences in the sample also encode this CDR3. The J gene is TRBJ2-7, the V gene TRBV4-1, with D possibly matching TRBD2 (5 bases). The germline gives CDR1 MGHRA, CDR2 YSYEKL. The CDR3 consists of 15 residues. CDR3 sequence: CASSQDGLFTGEQYF. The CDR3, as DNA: TGTGCCAGCAGCCAAGACGGTCTTTTCACGGGAGAGCAGTACTTC.

CDR3: CASSPERNYGYTF. As DNA, the CDR3 is TGTGCCAGCTCACCGGAGAGGAACTATGGCTACACCTTC. The chain carries TRBV18 and TRBJ1-2; D remains unclear. The V end was cut by 3 bases, the J end by 2 bases, with 7 bases between. This CDR3 spans 13 amino acids. CDR1 is KGHSH, CDR2 LQKENI, per germline.

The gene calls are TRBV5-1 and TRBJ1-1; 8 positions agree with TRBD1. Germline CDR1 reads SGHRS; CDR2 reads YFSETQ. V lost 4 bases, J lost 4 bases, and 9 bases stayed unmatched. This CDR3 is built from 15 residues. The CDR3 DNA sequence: TGCGCCAGCAGCGCTGGCAGGGGGCATGGCACTGAAGCTTTCTTT. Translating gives CASSAGRGHGTEAFF. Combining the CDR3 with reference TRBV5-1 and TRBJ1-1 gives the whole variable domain KAGVTQTPRYLIKTRGQQVTLSCSPISGHRSVSWYQQTPGQGLQFLFEYFSETQRNKGNFPGRFSGRQFSNSRSEMNVSTLELGDSALYLCASSAGRGHGTEAFFGQGTRLTVV.

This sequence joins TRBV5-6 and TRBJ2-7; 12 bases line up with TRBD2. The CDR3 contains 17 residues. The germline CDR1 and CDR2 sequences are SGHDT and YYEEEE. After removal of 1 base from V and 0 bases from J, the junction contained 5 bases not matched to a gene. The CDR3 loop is CASSLTSGGPPSYEQYF. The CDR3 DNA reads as TGTGCCAGCAGCTTGACTAGCGGGGGGCCCCCCTCCTACGAGCAGTACTTC.

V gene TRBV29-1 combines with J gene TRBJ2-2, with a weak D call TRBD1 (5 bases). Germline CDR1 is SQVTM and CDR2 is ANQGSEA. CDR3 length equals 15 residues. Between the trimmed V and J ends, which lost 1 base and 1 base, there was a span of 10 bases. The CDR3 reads CSVEGWQGNTGELFF. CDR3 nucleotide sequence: TGCAGCGTTGAAGGGTGGCAGGGGAACACCGGGGAGCTGTTTTTT.

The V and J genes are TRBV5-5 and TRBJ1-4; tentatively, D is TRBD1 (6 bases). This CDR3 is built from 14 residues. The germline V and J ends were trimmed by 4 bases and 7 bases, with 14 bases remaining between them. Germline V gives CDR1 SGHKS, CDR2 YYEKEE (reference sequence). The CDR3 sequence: CASSGSRGGEKLFF. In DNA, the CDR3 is TGTGCCAGCAGCGGAAGTAGAGGGGGTGAAAAACTGTTTTTT.

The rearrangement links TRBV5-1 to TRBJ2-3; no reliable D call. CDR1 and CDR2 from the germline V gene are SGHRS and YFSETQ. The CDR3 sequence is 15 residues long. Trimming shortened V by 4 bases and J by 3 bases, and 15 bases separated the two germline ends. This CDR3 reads CASSLGWARTDTQYF. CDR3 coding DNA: TGCGCCAGCAGCCTTGGCTGGGCCCGAACAGATACGCAGTATTTT.

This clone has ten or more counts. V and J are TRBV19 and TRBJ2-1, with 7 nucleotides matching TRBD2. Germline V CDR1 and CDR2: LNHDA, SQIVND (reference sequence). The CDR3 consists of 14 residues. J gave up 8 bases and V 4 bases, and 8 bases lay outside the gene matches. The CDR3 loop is CASSTPGLSDEQFF. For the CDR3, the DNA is TGTGCCAGTAGTACCCCGGGACTAAGCGATGAGCAGTTCTTC.

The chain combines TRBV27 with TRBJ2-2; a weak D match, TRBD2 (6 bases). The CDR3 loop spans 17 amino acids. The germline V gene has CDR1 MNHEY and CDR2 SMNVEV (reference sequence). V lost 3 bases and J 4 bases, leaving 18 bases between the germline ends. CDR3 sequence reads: CASSFRGIGRSTGELFF. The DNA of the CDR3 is TGTGCCAGCAGTTTTCGGGGGATCGGACGGAGCACCGGGGAGCTGTTTTTT.

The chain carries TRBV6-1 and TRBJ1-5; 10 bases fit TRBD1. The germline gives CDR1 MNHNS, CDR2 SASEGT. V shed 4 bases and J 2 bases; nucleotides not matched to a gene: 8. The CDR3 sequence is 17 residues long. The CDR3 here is CASSGFWDRGGNQPQHF. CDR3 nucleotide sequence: TGTGCCAGCAGTGGCTTTTGGGACAGGGGAGGCAATCAGCCCCAGCATTTT.

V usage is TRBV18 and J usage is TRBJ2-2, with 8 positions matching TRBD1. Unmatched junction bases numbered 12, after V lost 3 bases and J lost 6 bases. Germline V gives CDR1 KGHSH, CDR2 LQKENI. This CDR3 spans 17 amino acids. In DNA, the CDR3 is TGTGCCAGCTCACCCCAGGGGGCAAGTAAGGAATCCGGGGAGCTGTTTTTT. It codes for CASSPQGASKESGELFF.

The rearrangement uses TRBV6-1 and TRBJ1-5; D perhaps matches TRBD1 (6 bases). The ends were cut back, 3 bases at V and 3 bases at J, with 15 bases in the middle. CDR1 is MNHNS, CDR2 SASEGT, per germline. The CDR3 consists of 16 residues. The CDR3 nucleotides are TGTGCCAGCAGTGACGGAAAGGACAGACTCAATCAGCCCCAGCATTTT. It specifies CASSDGKDRLNQPQHF.

In DNA form, the CDR3 reads TGTGCCAGCAGCTTATCGCGGGGGGGCCAAGATACGCAGTATTTT. This translates into CASSLSRGGQDTQYF. The rearrangement links TRBV7-3 to TRBJ2-3; TRBD2 aligns across 9 bases. J lost 5 bases, V lost 2 bases, and 5 bases had no gene match. There are 15 residues in the CDR3. Germline V lookup: CDR1 SGHTA, CDR2 FQGTGA. Complete variable domain (other parts from reference TRBV7-3 and TRBJ2-3): GAGVSQTPSNKVTEKGKYVELRCDPISGHTALYWYRQSLGQGPEFLIYFQGTGAADDSGLPNDRFFAVRPEGSVSTLKIQRTERGDSAVYLCASSLSRGGQDTQYFGPGTRLTVL.

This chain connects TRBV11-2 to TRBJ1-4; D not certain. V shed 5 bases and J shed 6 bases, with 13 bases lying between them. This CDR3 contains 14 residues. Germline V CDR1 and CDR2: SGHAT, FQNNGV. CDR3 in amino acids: CASSRGRGDEKLFF. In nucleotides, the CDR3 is TGTGCCAGCAGCCGCGGTAGAGGTGATGAAAAACTGTTTTTT.

The CDR3 DNA sequence: TGTGCCAGCAGCTTGCGGACAGGGACCACCGGGGAGCTGTTTTTT. Encoded protein: CASSLRTGTTGELFF. The chain uses TRBV11-3 and TRBJ2-2, with 8 positions matching TRBD1. This CDR3 has 15 residues. Germline V CDR1 and CDR2: SGHNT, YENEEA. J was trimmed by 4 bases and V by 3 bases; bases with no gene match: 4. Looking up the rest from reference TRBV11-3 and TRBJ2-2 gives the full variable domain: EAGVVQSPRYKIIEKKQPVAFWCNPISGHNTLYWYLQNLGQGPELLIRYENEEAVDDSQLPKDRFSAERLKGVDSTLKIQPAELGDSAVYLCASSLRTGTTGELFFGEGSRLTVL.

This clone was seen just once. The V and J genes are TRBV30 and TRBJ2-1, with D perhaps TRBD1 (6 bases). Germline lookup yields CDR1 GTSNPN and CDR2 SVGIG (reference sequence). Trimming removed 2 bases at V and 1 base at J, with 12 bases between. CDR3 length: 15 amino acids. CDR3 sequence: CAWSRGGGSYNEQFF. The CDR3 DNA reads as TGTGCCTGGAGTCGAGGGGGTGGATCCTACAATGAGCAGTTCTTC.

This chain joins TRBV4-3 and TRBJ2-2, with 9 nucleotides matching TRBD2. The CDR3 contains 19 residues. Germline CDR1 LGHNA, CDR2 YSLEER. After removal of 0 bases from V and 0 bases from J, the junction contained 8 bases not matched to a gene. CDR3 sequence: CASSQDSWREGPNTGELFF. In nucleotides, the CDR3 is TGCGCCAGCAGCCAAGATTCTTGGCGGGAGGGCCCGAACACCGGGGAGCTGTTTTTT.

Here the CDR3 DNA reads TGTGCCAGCAGCCCAGGCCTCTTGATAAACTCTGGGGCCAACGTCCTGACTTTC. It yields the protein CASSPGLLINSGANVLTF. The chain has TRBV5-8 and TRBJ2-6; D not certain. Trimming took off 4 bases at V and 0 bases at J, with 17 bases between the two ends. The germline gives CDR1 SGHTS, CDR2 YDEGEE. CDR3 size: 18 residues. Together with reference TRBV5-8 and TRBJ2-6, the CDR3 gives the full variable domain: EAGVTQSPTHLIKTRGQQATLRCSPISGHTSVYWYQQALGLGLQFLLWYDEGEERNRGNFPPRFSGRQFPNYSSELNVNALELEDSALYLCASSPGLLINSGANVLTFGAGSRLTVL.

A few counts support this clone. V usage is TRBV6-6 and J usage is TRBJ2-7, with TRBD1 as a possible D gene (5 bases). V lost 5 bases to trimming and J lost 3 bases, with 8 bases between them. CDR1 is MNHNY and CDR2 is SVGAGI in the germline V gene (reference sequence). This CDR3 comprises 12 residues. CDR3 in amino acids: CASSVQDYEQYF. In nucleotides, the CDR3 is TGTGCCAGCAGTGTACAGGACTACGAGCAGTACTTC.

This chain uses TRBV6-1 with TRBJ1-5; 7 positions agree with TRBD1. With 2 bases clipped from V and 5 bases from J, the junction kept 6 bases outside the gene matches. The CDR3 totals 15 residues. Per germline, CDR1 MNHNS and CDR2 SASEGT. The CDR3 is CASSEMGQRHQPQHF. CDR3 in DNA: TGTGCCAGCAGTGAAATGGGACAGAGACATCAGCCCCAGCATTTT.

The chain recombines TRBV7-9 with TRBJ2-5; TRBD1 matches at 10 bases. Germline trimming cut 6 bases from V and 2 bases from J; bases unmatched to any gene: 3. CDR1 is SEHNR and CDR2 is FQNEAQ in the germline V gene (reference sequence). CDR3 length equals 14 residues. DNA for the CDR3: TGTGCCAGCAGGGGACAGGGGCATCAAGAGACCCAGTACTTC. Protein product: CASRGQGHQETQYF.

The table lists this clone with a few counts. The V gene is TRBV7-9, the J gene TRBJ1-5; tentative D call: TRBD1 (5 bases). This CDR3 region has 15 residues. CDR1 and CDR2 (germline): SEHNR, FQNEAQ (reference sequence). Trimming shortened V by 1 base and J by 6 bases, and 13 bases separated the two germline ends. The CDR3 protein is CASSLGSGNGQPQHF. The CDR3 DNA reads TGTGCCAGCAGCTTAGGTTCAGGGAACGGTCAGCCCCAGCATTTT.